These 27 T cell receptor beta chains came from one sample sequenced in a study of shared clonotypes between healthy human individuals. Clones were read by immunoSEQ multiplex PCR, and TCRdb kept only the in-frame ones, dropping some. Among roughly 2,500,000 clones, 93% were seen once, and the ten largest hold 0.35% to 0.45%. The sequencing input was naive CD4+ T cells from PBMCs. The subset here: CD45RA+ positively selected. These receptors all stem from a man younger than 35 in good health. Some clones in this sample may be carry-over from other donors' samples.

This chain connects TRBV10-3 to TRBJ2-7, with TRBD2 matching 12 bases. The CDR3 consists of 16 residues. Looked up from germline, CDR1 is ENHRY and CDR2 is SYGVKD. The J segment lost 1 base and the V segment lost 8 bases, leaving 9 bases of the junction unmatched. For the CDR3, the DNA is TGTGCCATCGCTAGCGGGAGGGCCGGGAGGTCCTACGAGCAGTACTTC. Residues: CAIASGRAGRSYEQYF.

This clone came up once. The chain links TRBV5-1 to TRBJ1-4; D gene unclear. There are 15 residues in the CDR3. Per the germline V gene, CDR1 is SGHRS and CDR2 is YFSETQ. V dropped 0 bases and J dropped 0 bases, with 6 bases sitting between them. CDR3 residues: CASSLGYATNEKLFF. The CDR3 DNA sequence: TGCGCCAGCAGCTTGGGGTACGCAACTAATGAAAAACTGTTTTTT. The entire variable domain, with the rest obtained from reference TRBV5-1 and TRBJ1-4, is as follows: KAGVTQTPRYLIKTRGQQVTLSCSPISGHRSVSWYQQTPGQGLQFLFEYFSETQRNKGNFPGRFSGRQFSNSRSEMNVSTLELGDSALYLCASSLGYATNEKLFFGSGTQLSVL.

This clone was seen just once. This sample also contains other DNA sequences that code for the same CDR3. This chain links TRBV18 with TRBJ2-3, with D uncertain. The length of the CDR3 is 13 residues. Trimming left V 2 bases short and J 1 base short, with 4 bases between. Germline V lookup: CDR1 KGHSH, CDR2 LQKENI. In DNA, the CDR3 is TGTGCCAGCTCACCAGGTCGCACAGATACGCAGTATTTT. This sequence encodes CASSPGRTDTQYF.

Turning to this clone: This specimen includes other DNA sequences encoding the same CDR3. The rearrangement uses TRBV4-3 and TRBJ2-5, with D possibly called TRBD1 or TRBD2 (5 bases each). V dropped 0 bases and J dropped 9 bases, with 14 bases sitting between them. Per germline, CDR1 LGHNA and CDR2 YSLEER. This CDR3 is built from 14 residues. CDR3 protein: CASSQEDSGAAQYF. CDR3 nucleotide sequence: TGCGCCAGCAGCCAAGAGGACTCCGGGGCGGCCCAGTACTTC.

The chain combines TRBV15 with TRBJ2-1; 8 bases align to TRBD2. Germline loops: CDR1 LNHNV, CDR2 YYDKDF (reference sequence). V gave up 8 bases and J gave up 7 bases; unmatched junction bases: 10. This CDR3 is 14 amino acids long. The CDR3 spells CATSGGARSNEQFF. As DNA, the CDR3 is TGTGCCACCTCCGGGGGGGCCCGTTCAAATGAGCAGTTCTTC.

This chain uses TRBV5-4 with TRBJ1-4; unclear D gene. The V end lost 0 bases, the J end lost 3 bases, and 12 bases lay between the germline ends. The CDR3 sequence is 16 residues long. Looked up from germline, CDR1 is SGHNT and CDR2 is YYREEE (reference sequence). The CDR3 nucleotides read TGTGCCAGCAGCTTGGGACGGGGAGCGGCTAATGAAAAACTGTTTTTT. The encoded protein is CASSLGRGAANEKLFF.

This chain links TRBV5-6 with TRBJ1-1; a possible D gene is TRBD1 (5 bases). Germline V gene lookup returns CDR1 SGHDT and CDR2 YYEEEE. The CDR3 totals 17 residues. V dropped 4 bases and J dropped 4 bases, with 23 bases sitting between them. CDR3 nucleotide sequence: TGTGCCAGCAGCCTCTACCTCGGGGGGGTTATCGGCACTGAAGCTTTCTTT. It is translated as CASSLYLGGVIGTEAFF. The variable domain in full, completed from reference TRBV5-6 and TRBJ1-1, reads DAGVTQSPTHLIKTRGQQVTLRCSPKSGHDTVSWYQQALGQGPQFIFQYYEEEERQRGNFPDRFSGHQFPNYSSELNVNALLLGDSALYLCASSLYLGGVIGTEAFFGQGTRLTVV.

The V gene is TRBV15, the J gene TRBJ2-5, with D unclear. CDR3 size: 17 residues. V gave up 4 bases and J gave up 1 base, with 19 bases separating them. Germline CDR1 reads LNHNV; CDR2 reads YYDKDF (reference sequence). CDR3 loop: CATSKFHLGSVQETQYF. The CDR3 DNA sequence: TGTGCCACCAGCAAGTTTCACTTAGGTAGTGTCCAAGAGACCCAGTACTTC.

V usage is TRBV28 and J usage is TRBJ1-5, with 7 nucleotides matching TRBD1. This CDR3 has 15 residues. Losses at the gene ends were 7 bases for V and 4 bases for J; bases not matched to a gene: 10. The germline V gene encodes CDR1 MDHEN and CDR2 SYDVKM. The chain's CDR3 is CASKIGGWSNQPQHF. Written as DNA, the CDR3 is TGTGCCAGCAAAATAGGGGGCTGGTCTAATCAGCCCCAGCATTTT.

The chain carries TRBV19 and TRBJ1-1, with unresolved D. This CDR3 spans 15 amino acids. V lost 1 base to trimming and J lost 1 base, with 10 bases between them. The germline V gene has CDR1 LNHDA and CDR2 SQIVND (reference sequence). CDR3 nucleotide sequence: TGTGCCAGTAGTATAGTTCACGGCCCGAACACTGAAGCTTTCTTT. Protein sequence: CASSIVHGPNTEAFF. Full variable domain (outside the CDR3, taken from reference TRBV19 and TRBJ1-1): DGGITQSPKYLFRKEGQNVTLSCEQNLNHDAMYWYRQDPGQGLRLIYYSQIVNDFQKGDIAEGYSVSREKKESFPLTVTSAQKNPTAFYLCASSIVHGPNTEAFFGQGTRLTVV.

This chain uses TRBV11-2 with TRBJ2-2, with D unresolved. CDR1 is SGHAT and CDR2 is FQNNGV in the germline V gene. Trimming took off 3 bases at V and 0 bases at J, with 11 bases between the two ends. The CDR3 has 16 amino acids. CDR3 nucleotides: TGTGCCAGCAGCTTGTTGGCGGCAACGAACACCGGGGAGCTGTTTTTT. Its protein is CASSLLAATNTGELFF.

This chain links TRBV7-2 with TRBJ1-5, with 8 bases aligning to TRBD1. The germline CDR1 and CDR2 sequences are SGHTA and FQGNSA. Unmatched junction bases numbered 7, after V lost 5 bases and J lost 4 bases. CDR3 length: 15 amino acids. Written as DNA, the CDR3 is TGTGCCAGCAGCCCACAGGGGGGGGTAAATCAGCCCCAGCATTTT. It yields the protein CASSPQGGVNQPQHF.

This chain links TRBV27 with TRBJ2-2; 8 positions match TRBD1. V dropped 9 bases and J dropped 0; count of bases not matched to a gene: 6. This CDR3 has 15 amino acids. Germline CDR1 and CDR2: MNHEY and SMNVEV (reference sequence). CDR3 loop: CARDRDHANTGELFF. The CDR3 bases are TGTGCCAGGGACAGGGATCACGCGAACACCGGGGAGCTGTTTTTT.

The chain recombines TRBV7-3 with TRBJ2-2; 8 nucleotides match TRBD1. The CDR3 is 16 residues long. Germline CDR1 and CDR2: SGHTA and FQGTGA. The junction had 11 bases not matched to a gene; V was cut back by 5 bases and J by 6 bases. The CDR3 coding sequence is TGTGCCAGCAGCCTTTATACAGGGGGACTCGCCGGGGAGCTGTTTTTT. Translating gives CASSLYTGGLAGELFF.

This sequence joins TRBV9 and TRBJ1-3, with D possibly matching TRBD1 (5 bases). CDR1 SGDLS and CDR2 YYNGEE come from the germline V gene. This CDR3 region has 15 residues. Trimming shortened V by 3 bases and J by 2 bases, and 12 bases separated the two germline ends. CDR3 sequence reads: CASSAGLGPGNTIYF. DNA for the CDR3: TGTGCCAGCAGCGCGGGACTGGGGCCTGGAAACACCATATATTTT.

The chain employs TRBV16 and TRBJ1-4; a weak D match, TRBD1 (5 bases). Germline V gene data show CDR1 as KGHSY and CDR2 as FQNENV. The CDR3 runs 14 residues. Trimming removed 2 bases at V and 7 bases at J, with 11 bases between. The CDR3 spells CASSQEAGPEKLFF. The CDR3 DNA sequence: TGTGCCAGCAGCCAAGAGGCAGGGCCTGAAAAACTGTTTTTT.

Of note for this clone: This may arise from a read error, as a much more abundant clone is one base away. The CDR3 sequence: CASSFRDTQYF. Here the CDR3 DNA reads TGTGCCAGCAGCTTCAGAGATACGCAGTATTTT. The chain employs TRBV7-9 and TRBJ2-3, with D unresolved. The CDR3 contains 11 residues. Germline CDR1 is SEHNR and CDR2 is FQNEAQ (reference sequence). V was clipped by 3 bases and J by 5 bases, with 3 bases between them. Drawing the rest from reference TRBV7-9 and TRBJ2-3, the complete variable domain is DTGVSQNPRHKITKRGQNVTFRCDPISEHNRLYWYRQTLGQGPEFLTYFQNEAQLEKSRLLSDRFSAERPKGSFSTLEIQRTEQGDSAMYLCASSFRDTQYFGPGTRLTVL.

The chain couples TRBV5-8 to TRBJ2-7; no definite D call. Germline V gene sequence: CDR1 SGHTS, CDR2 YDEGEE. The CDR3 covers 12 residues. V was cut by 1 base and J by 3 bases, with 5 bases left in between. For the CDR3, the DNA is TGTGCCAGCAGCTTGTGGGACTACGAGCAGTACTTC. Amino acid sequence: CASSLWDYEQYF.

The V gene is TRBV5-6, the J gene TRBJ1-2, with 7 bases lining up with TRBD1. Unmatched junction bases numbered 11, after V lost 4 bases and J lost 2 bases. Germline values: CDR1 SGHDT, CDR2 YYEEEE. The CDR3 is 16 amino acids. In DNA form, the CDR3 reads TGTGCCAGCAGCCCACCCCCGGGACAGTCGAACTATGGCTACACCTTC. It specifies CASSPPPGQSNYGYTF.

V gene TRBV7-2 combines with J gene TRBJ2-1; 10 nucleotides match TRBD2. Germline loops: CDR1 SGHTA, CDR2 FQGNSA. The junction had 16 bases not matched to a gene; V was cut back by 3 bases and J by 8 bases. The CDR3 is 18 residues long. CDR3 nucleotide sequence: TGTGCCAGCAGCTTCAGAGGACTAGCGGACCGACCTCCAGATGAGCAGTTCTTC. Translation: CASSFRGLADRPPDEQFF.

The chain employs TRBV6-1 and TRBJ2-5, with a possible D match to TRBD2 (6 bases). The CDR3 consists of 13 residues. Deletions cut 8 bases from V and 5 bases from J, with 15 bases between. Germline lookup yields CDR1 MNHNS and CDR2 SASEGT. CDR3 coding DNA: TGTGCCAGCCGGGACGTTGCGGGGGAGACCCAGTACTTC. Amino acids: CASRDVAGETQYF.

V usage is TRBV30 and J usage is TRBJ2-5, with a possible D match to TRBD2 (5 bases). The J call may not be correct, given that the DNA end is closer to TRBJ2-7. CDR3 size: 12 residues. Looked up from germline, CDR1 is GTSNPN and CDR2 is SVGIG (reference sequence). CDR3 loop: CAWSPGKYEQYF. The CDR3, as DNA: TGTGCCTGGAGTCCCGGGAAATACGAGCAGTACTTC.

CDR3 coding DNA: TGCGCCAGCAACGTAATTCAGGGCGGCAGGGGGAAAGAGACCCAGTACTTC. It yields the protein CASNVIQGGRGKETQYF. The J gene is TRBJ2-5, the V gene TRBV5-1; 7 bases are a match to TRBD1. The CDR3 is 17 residues long. V lost 6 bases and J lost 3; bases outside the gene matches: 17. Germline values: CDR1 SGHRS, CDR2 YFSETQ. The full variable domain, in which reference TRBV5-1 and TRBJ2-5 provide the parts outside the CDR3, is KAGVTQTPRYLIKTRGQQVTLSCSPISGHRSVSWYQQTPGQGLQFLFEYFSETQRNKGNFPGRFSGRQFSNSRSEMNVSTLELGDSALYLCASNVIQGGRGKETQYFGPGTRLLVL.

The genes are TRBV5-4 and TRBJ1-1; 7 bases match TRBD1. The CDR3 sequence is 15 residues long. Losses at the gene ends were 5 bases for V and 5 bases for J; bases not matched to a gene: 12. Germline CDR1 and CDR2: SGHNT and YYREEE (reference sequence). CDR3: CASSQGGSAETEAFF. As DNA, the CDR3 is TGTGCCAGCAGTCAAGGGGGCTCAGCAGAAACTGAAGCTTTCTTT.

The V gene is TRBV5-1, the J gene TRBJ2-1; 14 positions match TRBD2. There are 17 residues in the CDR3. V was pared by 3 bases and J by 6 bases, with 8 bases of the junction left unmatched. Germline CDR1 and CDR2: SGHRS and YFSETQ. CDR3 nucleotide sequence: TGCGCCAGCAGCTGGGGACTAGCGGGAGCGTATGGCAATGAGCAGTTCTTC. It specifies CASSWGLAGAYGNEQFF.

The chain employs TRBV6-5 and TRBJ2-4, with a possible D match to TRBD2 (5 bases). Germline CDR1 is MNHEY and CDR2 is SVGAGI. V lost 0 bases and J lost 2, with 11 bases in between. The CDR3 consists of 16 residues. CDR3: CASSYSIGVSKNIQYF. CDR3 DNA: TGTGCCAGCAGTTACTCGATCGGGGTTTCCAAAAACATTCAGTACTTC.

The rearrangement joins TRBV6-4 to TRBJ2-7; 9 bases map to TRBD1. In germline, CDR1 is MRHNA, CDR2 SNTAGT. The CDR3 has 14 amino acids. The V and J ends lost 6 bases and 5 bases, in that order; junction bases with no gene match: 8. CDR3 in DNA: TGTGCCAGCAGCCCCGGGACAGGGACCCACGAGCAGTACTTC. It is translated as CASSPGTGTHEQYF.